Listed below are T cell receptor beta chains from one sample, sequenced in a study of control samples from healthy donors and cancer patients. TCRdb keeps only in-frame clones here, not all; method: immunoSEQ multiplex PCR. The table lists approximately 190,000 clones, approximately 90% of them singletons. Input material: blood. The receptor source for this set is a man aged 25 to 40 in good health. CDR3s include the opening cysteine and the closing phenylalanine or tryptophan. The order of the fields is clone size, J gene, V gene, CDR3 protein. Some rows have no size entry. The others give once, few or many, or a class for an expanded clone.

clone_size: .
j_call: TRBJ1-4
v_call: TRBV6-1
cdr3_aa: CASSERPTGPSNEKLFF

clone_size: few
j_call: TRBJ1-6
v_call: TRBV2
cdr3_aa: CASRPGTVDNSPLHF

clone_size: .
j_call: TRBJ2-3
v_call: TRBV7-9
cdr3_aa: CASSRAPQAKTDTQYF

clone_size: .
j_call: TRBJ2-1
v_call: TRBV9
cdr3_aa: CASSAERGGRNEQFF

clone_size: .
j_call: TRBJ1-4
v_call: TRBV6-5
cdr3_aa: CASSLRVRNEKLFF

clone_size: .
j_call: TRBJ1-1
v_call: TRBV18
cdr3_aa: CASSPRRQGQLNTEAFF

clone_size: .
j_call: TRBJ2-2
v_call: TRBV2
cdr3_aa: CASRRDRGKTGELFF

clone_size: .
j_call: TRBJ1-1
v_call: TRBV7-9
cdr3_aa: CASSVQGVSTEAFF

clone_size: .
j_call: TRBJ2-7
v_call: TRBV12-5
cdr3_aa: CASGLVLARDMGGQYF

clone_size: .
j_call: TRBJ2-1
v_call: TRBV5-1
cdr3_aa: CASSSYRDTANNEQFF

clone_size: .
j_call: TRBJ2-2
v_call: TRBV6-5
cdr3_aa: CASSILDRGPGELFF

clone_size: .
j_call: TRBJ2-3
v_call: TRBV29-1
cdr3_aa: CGIDTQYF

clone_size: .
j_call: TRBJ1-2
v_call: TRBV20-1
cdr3_aa: CSASRRDYGYTF

clone_size: .
j_call: TRBJ1-1
v_call: TRBV4-1
cdr3_aa: CASSQGGRTEAFF

clone_size: .
j_call: TRBJ2-1
v_call: TRBV19
cdr3_aa: CASSIGGPARTYNEQFF

clone_size: .
j_call: TRBJ1-2
v_call: TRBV30
cdr3_aa: CAWSETVQGYTF

clone_size: .
j_call: TRBJ1-4
v_call: TRBV6-5
cdr3_aa: CASSYGASTANEKLFF

clone_size: .
j_call: TRBJ2-1
v_call: TRBV11-2
cdr3_aa: CASSLGPRLGREYNEQFF

clone_size: .
j_call: TRBJ2-7
v_call: TRBV7-8
cdr3_aa: CASSLATGQMEYEQYF

clone_size: .
j_call: TRBJ1-6
v_call: TRBV10-3
cdr3_aa: CAISERGSPLHF

clone_size: .
j_call: TRBJ2-5
v_call: TRBV2
cdr3_aa: CASRDPGGALKTQYF

clone_size: .
j_call: TRBJ1-1
v_call: TRBV7-2
cdr3_aa: CASSLRAGGNTEAFF

clone_size: .
j_call: TRBJ1-5
v_call: TRBV6-1
cdr3_aa: CASSEGGAGRQPQHF

clone_size: .
j_call: TRBJ1-2
v_call: TRBV7-6
cdr3_aa: CASSLGPVAGDYGYTF

clone_size: .
j_call: TRBJ2-7
v_call: TRBV9
cdr3_aa: CASSVGDRASYEQYF

clone_size: .
j_call: TRBJ1-5
v_call: TRBV6-5
cdr3_aa: CASGGTGLNQPQHF

clone_size: .
j_call: TRBJ1-5
v_call: TRBV7-9
cdr3_aa: CASLDAGNQPQHF

clone_size: .
j_call: TRBJ1-1
v_call: TRBV29-1
cdr3_aa: CSVEDQGLRAFF

clone_size: .
j_call: TRBJ1-2
v_call: TRBV6-5
cdr3_aa: CASSSGTGIADYGYTF

clone_size: .
j_call: TRBJ2-3
v_call: TRBV9
cdr3_aa: CASGDHEGMDTQYF

clone_size: .
j_call: TRBJ1-1
v_call: TRBV30
cdr3_aa: CAWSPDGFGVEAFF